Following are 7 T cell receptor beta chains from one sample sequenced in a study of regulatory T cells in long-lasting Graves disease (dated by TCRdb to about 2021). The library came from multiplex PCR. Instrument on record: Illumina HiSeq 4000. TCR beta libraries were built with iRepertoire HTBI primers and Arm-PCR amplification of CDR3 regions. The public reads were run again by TCRdb, first through fastp at Q25 and then through MiXCR, and only productive beta chains were kept. Rows with a matching CDR3 protein are joined into one entry that keeps the most common DNA and genes. Present in this sample are fewer than 600,000 distinct CDR3 sequences, about 20% of which were seen just once. The ten largest account for about an eighth of the sample. The meaning of the sample's time point label: persistent/refractory GD, antithyroid drugs over 5 years with positive TRAb. RNA was extracted from PBMCs in TRIzol for both TCR sequencing and RNA sequencing.

This material consisted of peripheral blood mononuclear cells (PBMCs), taken when the disease was refractory, from a patient treated with antithyroid drugs. The receptors were sampled from a female donor with Graves disease.

The chain has TRBV3-1 and TRBJ1-2; TRBD1 matches at 10 bases. Germline loops: CDR1 LGHDT, CDR2 YNNKEL (reference sequence). Trimming removed 4 bases from V and 7 bases from J; junction bases left unmatched: 6. This CDR3 has 14 residues. The CDR3 region is CASSLMDRGGGYTF. CDR3 nucleotide sequence: TGTGCCAGCAGCCTTATGGACAGGGGGGGTGGCTACACCTTC.

This clonotype was found many times. The chain employs TRBV28 and TRBJ2-7, with D possibly TRBD1 on 6 matching bases. This CDR3 spans 14 amino acids. Germline assignment: CDR1 MDHEN and CDR2 SYDVKM. Trimming shortened V by 6 bases and J by 6 bases, and 18 bases separated the two germline ends. CDR3 region: CASRPQGPPSEQYF. CDR3 coding DNA: TGTGCCAGCAGGCCCCAGGGGCCCCCTTCCGAGCAGTACTTC.

V gene TRBV5-6 combines with J gene TRBJ1-2; D unclear. V was cut by 4 bases and J by 0 bases, with 13 bases left in between. The CDR3 length is 15 residues. Looked up from germline, CDR1 is SGHDT and CDR2 is YYEEEE. DNA for the CDR3: TGTGCCAGCAGCCCGGAGACTAACCCTAACTATGGCTACACCTTC. This gives the protein CASSPETNPNYGYTF.

This clonotype turned up a few times. The chain links TRBV28 to TRBJ2-1; 11 nucleotides align to TRBD2. Germline loops: CDR1 MDHEN, CDR2 SYDVKM. V dropped 5 bases and J dropped 5; count of bases not matched to a gene: 5. The CDR3 covers 15 residues. The CDR3 region is CASSPTSGKNNEQFF. The CDR3 region has the DNA TGTGCCAGCAGTCCGACTAGCGGGAAGAACAATGAGCAGTTCTTC.

This clonotype turned up a few times. This sequence joins TRBV11-3 and TRBJ2-6; 7 nucleotides line up with TRBD1. This CDR3 is 16 amino acids long. Germline-derived CDR1 and CDR2 are SGHNT and YENEEA. The V segment lost 4 bases and the J segment 0 bases; nucleotides outside the gene matches: 3. The CDR3 region has the DNA TGTGCCAGCAGCTCCCGGGACAGCTCTGGGGCCAACGTCCTGACTTTC. As protein: CASSSRDSSGANVLTF.

The rearrangement joins TRBV19 to TRBJ1-2, with D maybe TRBD1 (6 bases). Germline V CDR1 and CDR2: LNHDA, SQIVND (reference sequence). Deletions cut 11 bases from V and 2 bases from J, with 15 bases between. The CDR3 consists of 13 residues. As DNA, the CDR3 is TGTGCCTCTAGACAGGCGCAAAACTATGGCTACACCTTC. This gives the protein CASRQAQNYGYTF.

This clonotype was detected many times. The chain combines TRBV28 with TRBJ1-5; D not certain. Per the germline V gene, CDR1 is MDHEN and CDR2 is SYDVKM. The CDR3 covers 16 residues. V lost 3 bases to trimming and J lost 1 base, with 13 bases between them. CDR3 sequence: CASSFEDVPSNQPQHF. Here the CDR3 DNA reads TGTGCCAGCAGTTTTGAAGATGTACCCAGCAATCAGCCCCAGCATTTT.